The clone carrying this T cell receptor (beta chain) was found a few times. This record belongs to a study of T cells after yellow fever vaccination. With V trimmed by 1 base and J by 2 bases, 6 bases remained unmatched. CDR3 length equals 16 residues. CDR1 MGHRA and CDR2 YSYEKL come from the germline V gene. A process of 5'RACE template switching, which added a universal primer site and UMIs, was used to make TCR cDNA. TCRdb re-called the 5' RACE reads with MiXCR, one entry per CDR3 protein. The repertoire holds 180,000 or so distinct CDR3 sequences, with 8% to 13% as singletons. The origin of this receptor is a young man who received the YFV17D yellow fever vaccine. This material consisted of CD8+ T cells sorted from PBMCs, taken 15 days after the yellow fever booster vaccination. The chain recombines TRBV4-1 with TRBJ2-3, with 7 nucleotides matching TRBD2. The CDR3 spells CASSQGSRGSTDTQYF. CDR3 nucleotide sequence: TGCGCCAGCAGCCAAGGTTCGCGGGGGTCCACAGATACGCAGTATTTT.